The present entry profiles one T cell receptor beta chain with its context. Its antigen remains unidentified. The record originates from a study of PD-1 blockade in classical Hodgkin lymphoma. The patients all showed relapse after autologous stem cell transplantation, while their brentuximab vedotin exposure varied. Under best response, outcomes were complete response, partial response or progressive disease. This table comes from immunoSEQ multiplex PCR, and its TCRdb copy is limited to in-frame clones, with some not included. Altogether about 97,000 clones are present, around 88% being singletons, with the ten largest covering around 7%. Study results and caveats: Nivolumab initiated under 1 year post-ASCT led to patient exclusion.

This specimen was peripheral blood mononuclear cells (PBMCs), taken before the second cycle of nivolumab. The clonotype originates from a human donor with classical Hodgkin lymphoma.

This CDR3 is CASGLGRTGGVEDTEAFF. CDR3 DNA sequence: TGTGCTAGTGGTTTGGGGCGGACAGGGGGGGTGGAGGACACTGAAGCTTTCTTT. The chain employs TRBV12-5 and TRBJ1-1, with 10 bases that match TRBD1. This CDR3 is built from 18 residues. The V gene's germline CDR1 is LGHNT and CDR2 FRNRAP. After removal of 1 base from V and 3 bases from J, the junction contained 11 bases not matched to a gene.